This T cell receptor (beta chain) is from a study of T cell repertoires in cytomegalovirus infection. Whole-study context: Well-studied HLA-B-restricted CMV epitopes were used in the study alongside recently identified HLA-C-restricted ones. Carrying CMV and the relevant HLA type showed in public TCR beta signatures. Study-wide findings and caveats: Dominant in the ex vivo response were TCR beta clonotypes restricted by HLA-C and specific for CMV. Based on cumulative public TCR beta family frequency, carriers of CMV plus the relevant HLA were identified.

In the case of this clonotype: Its target is unknown.

The CDR3 extends over 15 amino acids. The germline CDR1 and CDR2 sequences are SGHAT and FQNNGV. The trim removed 1 base at V and 8 bases at J, leaving 7 bases unmatched. MiXCR was run by TCRdb on the reads, yielding one entry per CDR3 protein. The sample has some 940,000 distinct CDR3 sequences; roughly a third are singletons. The TCR sequence derives from a human donor in good health (CMV status not recorded). Some clones in this sample may be carry-over from other donors' samples. The chain carries TRBV11-2 and TRBJ2-1, with TRBD2 matching over 8 bases. The source material was cultured CD8+ T cells from PBMCs, sampled from culture after CMV antigen stimulation. The CDR3 nucleotides are TGTGCCAGCAGCTTAGTTGCGGGGGGCCTAGATGAGCAGTTCTTC. It encodes CASSLVAGGLDEQFF.